Below are 31 T cell receptor beta chains sequenced from a single sample in a study of T-cell memory formation after mild COVID-19. Each CDR3 protein is one row after TCRdb ran MiXCR on the 5' RACE reads. The data show about 160,000 distinct CDR3 sequences, with roughly a third seen just once and 12% held by the top ten. The material sequenced was PBMCs or a T cell subset sorted from them (not recorded which). The receptors derive from an adult woman who had mild COVID-19 (a few samples of this study predate the infection). Cell type and time point are not known.

A few counts support this clonotype. The rearrangement joins TRBV11-2 to TRBJ1-1; the match to TRBD1 covers 7 bases. Germline assignment: CDR1 SGHAT and CDR2 FQNNGV. The CDR3 runs 15 residues. The V segment lost 4 bases and the J segment 0 bases; nucleotides outside the gene matches: 5. CDR3 loop: CASSWEQGMNTEAFF. For the CDR3, the DNA is TGTGCCAGCAGCTGGGAACAGGGGATGAACACTGAAGCTTTCTTT.

The chain uses TRBV27 and TRBJ1-2, with 9 bases matching TRBD1. CDR3 length: 13 amino acids. The junction had 1 base not matched to a gene; V was cut back by 3 bases and J by 5 bases. CDR1 MNHEY and CDR2 SMNVEV come from the germline V gene (reference sequence). The CDR3 reads CASSFDRGYGYTF. The CDR3 nucleotides are TGTGCCAGCAGTTTTGACAGGGGGTATGGCTACACCTTC.

The rearrangement joins TRBV29-1 to TRBJ1-2; D is ambiguous. The CDR3 has 13 amino acids. V was clipped by 2 bases and J by 1 base, with 8 bases between them. Germline lookup yields CDR1 SQVTM and CDR2 ANQGSEA. The CDR3: CSVERENNYGYTF. CDR3 sequence (DNA): TGCAGCGTTGAAAGGGAGAATAACTATGGCTACACCTTC.

Many counts were recorded for this clonotype. This sequence joins TRBV12-3 or TRBV12-4 and TRBJ1-6, with a possible D match to TRBD1 (6 bases). The CDR3 sequence is 14 residues long. With 2 bases removed from V and 8 bases from J, the gap between germline ends came to 10 bases. Here the CDR3 reads CASSLRGGDSPLHF. The CDR3 DNA sequence: TGTGCCAGCAGTTTAAGAGGGGGTGATTCACCCCTCCACTTT.

The chain uses TRBV18 and TRBJ2-7, with D perhaps matching TRBD1 (6 bases). The V gene lost 3 bases and the J gene lost 2 bases, with 8 bases spanning the gap. CDR1 and CDR2 from the germline V gene are KGHSH and LQKENI. There are 13 residues in the CDR3. The CDR3 nucleotides read TGTGCCAGCTCACCGAAGGGGGCCTACGAGCAGTACTTC. As protein: CASSPKGAYEQYF.

The rearrangement uses TRBV24-1 and TRBJ2-6; D gene uncertain. The CDR3 covers 17 residues. V lost 6 bases and J 0 bases, leaving 14 bases between the germline ends. Germline V gene lookup returns CDR1 KGHDR and CDR2 SFDVKD. CDR3: CATSSLGRGSGANVLTF. CDR3 nucleotides: TGTGCCACCAGTAGTCTGGGCCGCGGCTCTGGGGCCAACGTCCTGACTTTC.

The chain joins TRBV4-2 to TRBJ1-2, with 8 bases that match TRBD1. The CDR3 totals 15 residues. Germline loops: CDR1 LGHNA, CDR2 YNFKEQ. V lost 0 bases and J lost 6; bases outside the gene matches: 6. CDR3 nucleotides: TGTGCCAGCAGCCAAGATTCGGACAGGGTAGATGGCTACACCTTC. Residues: CASSQDSDRVDGYTF.

This clonotype was detected only once. J is TRBJ1-2 and V is TRBV12-3 or TRBV12-4, with TRBD1 as a possible D gene (6 bases). This CDR3 region has 14 residues. The V gene lost 7 bases and the J gene lost 3 bases, with 15 bases spanning the gap. The CDR3 is CASTLGGVDYGYTF. DNA for the CDR3: TGTGCCAGCACCCTAGGGGGAGTCGACTATGGCTACACCTTC.

The V and J genes are TRBV20-1 and TRBJ2-2; no clear D gene. The CDR3 is 16 residues long. The germline CDR1 and CDR2 sequences are DFQATT and SNEGSKA (reference sequence). V was trimmed by 0 bases and J by 0 bases, leaving 11 bases between them. CDR3 sequence: CSARDRRQSNTGELFF. DNA of the CDR3: TGCAGTGCTAGAGATCGTCGGCAGTCGAACACCGGGGAGCTGTTTTTT.

As DNA, the CDR3 is TGTGCCAGCAGGACAGGGTCCCTGTTCACCTTC. Its translation: CASRTGSLFTF. The chain has TRBV6-5 and TRBJ1-2; TRBD1 agrees at 7 bases. This CDR3 has 11 amino acids. Germline loops: CDR1 MNHEY, CDR2 SVGAGI. V dropped 6 bases and J dropped 13; count of bases not matched to a gene: 8.

DNA for the CDR3: TGCGCCAGCAGCCAGTCCGGGACAGGGATCATTGCAACTAATGAAAAACTGTTTTTT. It translates to CASSQSGTGIIATNEKLFF. The V and J genes are TRBV4-3 and TRBJ1-4, with 9 positions matching TRBD1. CDR1 and CDR2 from the germline V gene are LGHNA and YSLEER. The J segment lost 0 bases and the V segment lost 3 bases, leaving 11 bases of the junction unmatched. This CDR3 has 19 amino acids.

The V call is TRBV2, the J call TRBJ2-5; D is perhaps TRBD2 (7 bases). The CDR3 is 12 residues long. Germline V gives CDR1 SNHLY, CDR2 FYNNEI. CDR3 nucleotide sequence: TGTGCTTCGGGGGGCACGAGGGAGACCCAGTACTTC. This sequence encodes CASGGTRETQYF.

V gene TRBV20-1 combines with J gene TRBJ1-2, with D maybe TRBD1 (6 bases). V lost 0 bases to trimming and J lost 6 bases, with 17 bases between them. CDR3 length: 15 amino acids. Germline assignment: CDR1 DFQATT and CDR2 SNEGSKA (reference sequence). The CDR3 coding sequence is TGCAGTGCTAGAGAAGTGGGGGGGCGCGGTAATGGCTACACCTTC. Its protein product is CSAREVGGRGNGYTF.

This chain connects TRBV11-2 to TRBJ2-1; 9 positions agree with TRBD1. There are 14 residues in the CDR3. Germline V gene lookup returns CDR1 SGHAT and CDR2 FQNNGV. The V segment lost 7 bases and the J segment 4 bases; nucleotides outside the gene matches: 5. CDR3 sequence (DNA): TGTGCCAGCACGGACAGGGGCGCGTACAATGAGCAGTTCTTC. The encoded protein is CASTDRGAYNEQFF.

This clonotype was counted only a few times. The chain uses TRBV3-1 and TRBJ2-1, with 15 positions matching TRBD2. CDR1 and CDR2 (germline): LGHDT, YNNKEL (reference sequence). The CDR3 loop spans 15 amino acids. The trim removed 4 bases at V and 8 bases at J, leaving 3 bases unmatched. Written as DNA, the CDR3 is TGTGCCAGCAGCCCCGGACTAGCGGGGGGGCATGAGCAGTTCTTC. Amino acids: CASSPGLAGGHEQFF.

The chain joins TRBV24-1 to TRBJ1-5, with D tentatively TRBD1 (6 bases). The CDR3 sequence is 12 residues long. Germline values: CDR1 KGHDR, CDR2 SFDVKD. Trimming removed 6 bases at V and 7 bases at J, with 9 bases between. The CDR3 DNA sequence: TGTGCCACCAGTCCGGGGGCGCAGCCCCAGCATTTT. Its protein product is CATSPGAQPQHF.

The chain links TRBV9 to TRBJ1-1; 10 bases fit TRBD1. Germline CDR1 reads SGDLS; CDR2 reads YYNGEE. With 3 bases clipped from V and 1 base from J, the junction kept 3 bases outside the gene matches. CDR3 length: 15 residues. The chain's CDR3 is CASSGRDRGNTEAFF. The CDR3 bases are TGTGCCAGCAGCGGGAGGGACAGGGGGAACACTGAAGCTTTCTTT.

This clonotype was seen many times. The chain employs TRBV27 and TRBJ2-1; the match to TRBD2 covers 9 bases. Trimming took 8 bases from V and 6 from J; bases not matched to a gene: 14. The CDR3 has 16 residues. Germline-derived CDR1 and CDR2 are MNHEY and SMNVEV (reference sequence). Here the CDR3 reads CASSRRGSGRGNEQFF. The CDR3 DNA reads as TGTGCCAGCTCTCGGAGGGGTAGCGGGAGAGGCAATGAGCAGTTCTTC.

This clonotype turned up a few times. V and J are TRBV25-1 and TRBJ2-1; D unclear. Germline V gene lookup returns CDR1 MGHDK and CDR2 SYGVNS. Trimming pared 5 bases from V and 11 bases from J, leaving 16 bases between. The CDR3 has 13 residues. The CDR3 loop reads CASSLHEYRQQFF. CDR3 nucleotide sequence: TGTGCCAGCAGTCTCCATGAATATAGGCAGCAGTTCTTC. The whole variable domain, remainder taken from reference TRBV25-1 and TRBJ2-1, is EADIYQTPRYLVIGTGKKITLECSQTMGHDKMYWYQQDPGMELHLIHYSYGVNSTEKGDLSSESTVSRIRTEHFPLTLESARPSHTSQYLCASSLHEYRQQFFGPGTRLTVL.

V gene TRBV5-1 combines with J gene TRBJ2-2; D is unresolved. Germline V lookup: CDR1 SGHRS, CDR2 YFSETQ. Trimming took off 0 bases at V and 2 bases at J, with 5 bases between the two ends. The CDR3 has 14 amino acids. CDR3 DNA sequence: TGCGCCAGCAGCTTGGTGGCCAACACCGGGGAGCTGTTTTTT. It encodes CASSLVANTGELFF.

Note on this clonotype: Germline and junction disagree at one end, which may indicate a read error. The CDR3 region is CSARGHPTGPPYEQYF. DNA of the CDR3: TGCAGTGCCAGAGGACACCCAACAGGGCCCCCCTACGAGCAGTACTTC. The genes are TRBV20-1 and TRBJ2-7; a weak D match, TRBD1 (6 bases). Germline V gives CDR1 DFQATT, CDR2 SNEGSKA (reference sequence). CDR3 length: 16 amino acids.

This clonotype has more than one count but fewer than ten. This sequence joins TRBV3-1 and TRBJ2-7; D is unclear. CDR1 and CDR2 from the germline V gene are LGHDT and YNNKEL (reference sequence). CDR3 size: 13 residues. The V end lost 3 bases, the J end lost 9 bases, and 15 bases lay between the germline ends. The CDR3 DNA is TGTGCCAGCAGCCACGGTTCGGGTGACGGGCAGTACTTC. Protein sequence: CASSHGSGDGQYF.

The V call is TRBV2, the J call TRBJ2-6; D remains ambiguous. Germline V gene lookup returns CDR1 SNHLY and CDR2 FYNNEI. This CDR3 is 14 amino acids long. V lost 9 bases and J 1 base, leaving 10 bases between the germline ends. For the CDR3, the DNA is TGTGCCAGTCGCGAGAGATCTGGGGCCAACGTCCTGACTTTC. Its translation is CASRERSGANVLTF.

The table lists this clonotype with a few counts. This chain uses TRBV7-2 with TRBJ1-1; the D is unclear. The CDR3 consists of 14 residues. V lost 5 bases, J lost 4 bases, and 14 bases lay in between. The germline V gene has CDR1 SGHTA and CDR2 FQGNSA. The CDR3 loop is CASSHGNGGTEAFF. The CDR3 DNA reads as TGTGCCAGCAGCCATGGAAACGGCGGCACTGAAGCTTTCTTT.

This clonotype was observed a handful of times. The chain employs TRBV7-2 and TRBJ1-2; the D gene is possibly TRBD1 (6 bases). Trimming removed 2 bases from V and 5 bases from J, with 9 bases in between. The CDR3 spans 13 residues. Germline CDR1 reads SGHTA; CDR2 reads FQGNSA. The CDR3 loop is CASSLQGRYGYTF. The CDR3 bases are TGTGCCAGCAGCTTACAGGGGCGGTATGGCTACACCTTC.

V gene TRBV20-1 combines with J gene TRBJ2-2; D may be TRBD2 (6 bases). The CDR3 contains 13 residues. V dropped 1 base and J dropped 4 bases, with 7 bases sitting between them. Germline V lookup: CDR1 DFQATT, CDR2 SNEGSKA (reference sequence). CDR3 in amino acids: CSARGGLTGELFF. DNA for the CDR3: TGCAGTGCTAGAGGGGGACTCACCGGGGAGCTGTTTTTT.

The sample holds a few counts of this clonotype. The chain uses TRBV6-2 or TRBV6-3 and TRBJ2-1, with D tentatively TRBD2 (5 bases). Germline CDR1 MNHEY, CDR2 SVGEGT. Trimming shortened V by 1 base and J by 5 bases, and 15 bases separated the two germline ends. CDR3 length: 16 residues. CDR3 protein: CASSYYVRLLNNEQFF. In nucleotides, the CDR3 is TGTGCCAGCAGTTACTACGTGCGACTACTCAACAATGAGCAGTTCTTC.

This clonotype has more than one count but fewer than ten. This chain uses TRBV27 with TRBJ2-3; unclear D gene. This CDR3 has 13 amino acids. V dropped 0 bases and J dropped 5 bases, with 6 bases sitting between them. Germline V gene sequence: CDR1 MNHEY, CDR2 SMNVEV (reference sequence). This CDR3 is CASSLSVRDTQYF. The CDR3 DNA reads as TGTGCCAGCAGTTTATCGGTTCGAGATACGCAGTATTTT.

This chain links TRBV7-9 with TRBJ1-3, with 7 bases aligning to TRBD1. CDR1 is SEHNR, CDR2 FQNEAQ, per germline (reference sequence). V was clipped by 2 bases and J by 9 bases; unmatched bases: 10. This CDR3 comprises 15 residues. CDR3: CASSLTGQAGGTIYF. CDR3 DNA sequence: TGTGCCAGCAGCTTAACCGGACAGGCCGGGGGCACCATATATTTT. Based on the CDR3 plus reference TRBV7-9 and TRBJ1-3, the full variable domain is DTGVSQNPRHKITKRGQNVTFRCDPISEHNRLYWYRQTLGQGPEFLTYFQNEAQLEKSRLLSDRFSAERPKGSFSTLEIQRTEQGDSAMYLCASSLTGQAGGTIYFGEGSWLTVV.

This clonotype was counted many times. The gene calls are TRBV12-3 or TRBV12-4 and TRBJ2-1; 7 nucleotides agree with TRBD1. The length of the CDR3 is 13 residues. J gave up 9 bases and V 5 bases, and 7 bases lay outside the gene matches. CDR3 nucleotides: TGTGCCAGCAGTCCCGACAGGGCGAGTGAGCAGTTCTTC. Translating it yields CASSPDRASEQFF.

V gene TRBV5-6 combines with J gene TRBJ2-1; a possible D gene is TRBD2 (6 bases). Germline CDR1 is SGHDT and CDR2 is YYEEEE. This CDR3 contains 19 residues. Trimming removed 2 bases from V and 5 bases from J, with 26 bases in between. CDR3 sequence reads: CASSFDPHGAGRGNNEQFF. CDR3 in DNA: TGTGCCAGCAGCTTTGACCCCCATGGGGCGGGAAGAGGGAACAATGAGCAGTTCTTC.